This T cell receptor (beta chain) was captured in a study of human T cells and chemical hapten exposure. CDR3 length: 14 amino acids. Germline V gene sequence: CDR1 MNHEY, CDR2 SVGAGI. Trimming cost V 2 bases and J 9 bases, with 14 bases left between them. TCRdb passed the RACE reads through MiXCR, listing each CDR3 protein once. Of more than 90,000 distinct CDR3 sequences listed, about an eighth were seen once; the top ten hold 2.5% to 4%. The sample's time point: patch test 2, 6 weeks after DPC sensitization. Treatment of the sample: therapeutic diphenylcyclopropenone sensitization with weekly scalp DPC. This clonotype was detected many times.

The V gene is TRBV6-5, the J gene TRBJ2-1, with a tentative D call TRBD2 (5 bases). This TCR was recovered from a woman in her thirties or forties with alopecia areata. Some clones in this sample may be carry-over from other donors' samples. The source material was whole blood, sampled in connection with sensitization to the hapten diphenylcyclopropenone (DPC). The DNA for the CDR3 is TGTGCCAGCAGTTACGATGAGGGATCGGGTGAGCAGTTCTTC. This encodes CASSYDEGSGEQFF.